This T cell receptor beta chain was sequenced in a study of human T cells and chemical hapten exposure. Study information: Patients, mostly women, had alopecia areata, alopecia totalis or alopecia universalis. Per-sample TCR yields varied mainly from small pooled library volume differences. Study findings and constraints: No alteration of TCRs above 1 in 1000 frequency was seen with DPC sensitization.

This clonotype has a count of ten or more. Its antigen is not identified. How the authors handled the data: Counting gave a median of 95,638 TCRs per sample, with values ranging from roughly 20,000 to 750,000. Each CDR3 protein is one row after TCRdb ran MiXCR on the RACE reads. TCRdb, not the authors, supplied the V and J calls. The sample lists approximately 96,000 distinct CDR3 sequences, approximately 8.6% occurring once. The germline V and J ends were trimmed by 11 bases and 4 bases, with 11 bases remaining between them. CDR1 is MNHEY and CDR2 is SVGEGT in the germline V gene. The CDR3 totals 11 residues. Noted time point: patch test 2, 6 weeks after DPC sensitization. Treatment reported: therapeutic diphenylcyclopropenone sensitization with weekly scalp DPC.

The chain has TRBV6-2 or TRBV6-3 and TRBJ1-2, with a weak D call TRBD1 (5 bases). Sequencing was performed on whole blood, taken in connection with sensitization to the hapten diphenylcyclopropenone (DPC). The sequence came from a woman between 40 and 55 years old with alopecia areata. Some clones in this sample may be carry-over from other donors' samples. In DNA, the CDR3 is TGTGCCGTACGGGACTTCTATGGCTACACCTTC. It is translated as CAVRDFYGYTF.